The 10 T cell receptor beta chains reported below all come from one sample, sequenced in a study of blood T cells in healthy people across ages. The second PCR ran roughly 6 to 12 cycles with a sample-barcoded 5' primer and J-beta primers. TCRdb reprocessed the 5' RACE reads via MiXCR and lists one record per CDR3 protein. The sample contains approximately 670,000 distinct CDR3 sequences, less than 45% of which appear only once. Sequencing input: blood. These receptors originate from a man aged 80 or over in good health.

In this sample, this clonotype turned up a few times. The CDR3 loop is CASSDAGSGSTDTQYF. CDR3 DNA sequence: TGTGCCAGCAGTGACGCAGGGAGCGGTAGCACAGATACGCAGTATTTT. The V gene is TRBV2, the J gene TRBJ2-3; the D call may be TRBD1 or TRBD2 (5 bases each). Germline V lookup: CDR1 SNHLY, CDR2 FYNNEI. The length of the CDR3 is 16 residues. V was trimmed by 3 bases and J by 0 bases, leaving 13 bases between them.

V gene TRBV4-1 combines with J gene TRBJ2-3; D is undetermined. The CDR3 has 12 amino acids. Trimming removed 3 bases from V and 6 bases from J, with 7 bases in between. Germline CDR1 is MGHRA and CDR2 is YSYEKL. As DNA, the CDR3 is TGCGCCAGCAGCCACTCCTACGATACGCAGTATTTT. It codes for CASSHSYDTQYF.

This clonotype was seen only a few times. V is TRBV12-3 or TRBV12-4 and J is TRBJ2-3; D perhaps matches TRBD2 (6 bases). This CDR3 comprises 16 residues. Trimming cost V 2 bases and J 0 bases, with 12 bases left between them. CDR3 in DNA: TGTGCCAGCAGTTTAATCTTTGGGGGGAGCACAGATACGCAGTATTTT. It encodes CASSLIFGGSTDTQYF.

CDR3: CSARPLRGGLQETQYF. The CDR3 coding sequence is TGCAGTGCTAGACCCCTCAGGGGAGGCTTACAAGAGACCCAGTACTTC. The chain uses TRBV20-1 and TRBJ2-5, with D perhaps given as TRBD1 or TRBD2 (6 bases each). V was trimmed by 2 bases and J by 2 bases, leaving 18 bases between them. The CDR3 spans 16 residues. CDR1 and CDR2 (germline): DFQATT, SNEGSKA (reference sequence).

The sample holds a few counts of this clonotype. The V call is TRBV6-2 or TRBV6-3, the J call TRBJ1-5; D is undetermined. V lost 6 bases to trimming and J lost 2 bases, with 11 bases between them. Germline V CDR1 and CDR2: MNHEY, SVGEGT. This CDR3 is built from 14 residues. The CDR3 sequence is CASSYQAGNQPQHF. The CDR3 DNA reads TGTGCCAGCAGCTACCAGGCCGGCAATCAGCCCCAGCATTTT.

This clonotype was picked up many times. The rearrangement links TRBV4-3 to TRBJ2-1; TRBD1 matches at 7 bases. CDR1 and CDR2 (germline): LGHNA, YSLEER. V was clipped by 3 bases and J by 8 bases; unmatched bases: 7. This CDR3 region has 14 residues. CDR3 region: CASSQADRDDEQFF. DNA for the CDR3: TGCGCCAGCAGCCAGGCCGACAGGGACGATGAGCAGTTCTTC.

CDR3 residues: CASSYTGSNQETQFF. The CDR3 DNA reads as TGTGCCAGCAGTTACACCGGGAGCAACCAAGAGACCCAGTTCTTC. This chain joins TRBV6-6 and TRBJ2-5, with D perhaps TRBD2 (6 bases). The J call may not be correct, given that the DNA end is closer to TRBJ2-1. This CDR3 contains 15 residues. CDR1 is MNHNY, CDR2 SVGAGI, per germline (reference sequence).

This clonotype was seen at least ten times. In DNA, the CDR3 is TGTGCCAGCAGCAGGGACTGGAATGAAAAACTGTTTTTT. Translated, it gives CASSRDWNEKLFF. V and J are TRBV6-2 or TRBV6-3 and TRBJ1-4, with TRBD1 as a possible D gene (5 bases). V was trimmed by 6 bases and J by 5 bases, leaving 10 bases between them. CDR1 is MNHEY and CDR2 is SVGEGT in the germline V gene. The CDR3 runs to 13 residues.

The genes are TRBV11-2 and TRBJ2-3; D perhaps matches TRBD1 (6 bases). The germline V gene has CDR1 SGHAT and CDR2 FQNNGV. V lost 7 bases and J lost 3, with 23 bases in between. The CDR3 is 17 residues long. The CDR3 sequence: CASTKVRAGARTDTQYF. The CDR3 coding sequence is TGTGCCAGCACCAAAGTACGGGCAGGGGCTAGGACAGATACGCAGTATTTT.

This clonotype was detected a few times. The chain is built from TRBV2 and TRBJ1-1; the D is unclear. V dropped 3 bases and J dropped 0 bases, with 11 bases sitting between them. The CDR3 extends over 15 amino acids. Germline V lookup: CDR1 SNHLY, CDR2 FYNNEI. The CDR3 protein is CASSDSGRMNTEAFF. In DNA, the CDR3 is TGTGCCAGCAGTGACTCCGGCCGCATGAACACTGAAGCTTTCTTT.